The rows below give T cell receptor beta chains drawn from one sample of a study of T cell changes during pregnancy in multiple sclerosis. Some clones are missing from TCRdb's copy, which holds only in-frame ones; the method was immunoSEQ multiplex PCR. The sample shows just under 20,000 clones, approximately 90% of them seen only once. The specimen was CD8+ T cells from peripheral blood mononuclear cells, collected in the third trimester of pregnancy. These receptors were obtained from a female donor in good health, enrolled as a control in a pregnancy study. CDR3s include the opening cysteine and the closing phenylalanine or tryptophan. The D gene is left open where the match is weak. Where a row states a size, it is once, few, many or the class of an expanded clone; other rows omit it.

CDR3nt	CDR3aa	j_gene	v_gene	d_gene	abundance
TGTGCCAGCAGTTTTGCGACAGGCCGGGTGGGCGAGACCCAGTACTTC	CASSFATGRVGETQYF	TRBJ2-5	TRBV5-6	-	-
TGTGCCAGCAGCGTAGCTGTGACAAGCGAGCAGTACTTC	CASSVAVTSEQYF	TRBJ2-7	TRBV9	-	once
TGCGCCAGCAGCCAAGTTTTGGGGGGTAATTCACCCCTCCACTTT	CASSQVLGGNSPLHF	TRBJ1-6	TRBV4-3	-	-
TGTGCCAACGACAGGGCCTCAACAGATACGCAGTATTTT	CANDRASTDTQYF	TRBJ2-3	TRBV7-9	TRBD1	once
TGTGCCAGCAGCCCTAGGGAGGGGCGGTCAGATACGCAGTATTTT	CASSPREGRSDTQYF	TRBJ2-3	TRBV7-3	TRBD2	-
TGTGCCAGCAGTGCCACAGGGGAGAACACCGGGGAGCTGTTTTTT	CASSATGENTGELFF	TRBJ2-2	TRBV6-4	TRBD1	-
TGTGCCAGCAGCTCAAGCGGGGGACCCTACAATGAGCAGTTCTTC	CASSSSGGPYNEQFF	TRBJ2-1	TRBV7-6	TRBD2	-
TGTGCCAGCAGCCCGGACAGGGGGTCCTACAATGAGCAGTTCTTC	CASSPDRGSYNEQFF	TRBJ2-1	TRBV5-5	TRBD1	-
TGTGCCAGCAGCTTATCCCCTGAAGAGACCCAGTACTTC	CASSLSPEETQYF	TRBJ2-5	TRBV11-2	-	-
TGTGCCAGCGTTCTAGCGGGGGGCCGGAATGAGCAGTTCTTC	CASVLAGGRNEQFF	TRBJ2-1	TRBV2	TRBD2	once
TGTGCCAGCAGCTTAAATGGCGGGCTCAGCACAGATACGCAGTATTTT	CASSLNGGLSTDTQYF	TRBJ2-3	TRBV7-3	-	-
TGTGCCAGTAAGCCTCGGGAGGGGCCGAGAAGGGGCAATGAGCAGTTCTTC	CASKPREGPRRGNEQFF	TRBJ2-1	TRBV19	TRBD2	-
TGTGCCAGCAGTCTACAGGGTCTGTACGAGCAGTACTTC	CASSLQGLYEQYF	TRBJ2-7	TRBV11-1	-	-
TGTGCCAGCAGAGAGTCCGGGACAGGGTCCTACGAGCAGTACTTC	CASRESGTGSYEQYF	TRBJ2-7	TRBV6-1	TRBD1	few
TGCGCCAGCAGCCAAGTCAGCGGGGGGGCCAGGGCCGGGGAGCTGTTTTTT	CASSQVSGGARAGELFF	TRBJ2-2	TRBV4-1	TRBD2	-
TGTGCCAGCAGGAGGACAGGCCTGAACACTGAAGCTTTCTTT	CASRRTGLNTEAFF	TRBJ1-1	TRBV7-9	TRBD1	few
TGTGCCAGCAGCGCAAAGGGCGGGACAGGTTATTCACCCCTCCACTTT	CASSAKGGTGYSPLHF	TRBJ1-6	TRBV13	TRBD1	-
TGTGCCAGCAGCTTACGAATAGACACAGGGCGTCTGGACTACGAGCAGTACTTC	CASSLRIDTGRLDYEQYF	TRBJ2-7	TRBV7-2	-	few
TGTGCCAGCATCCCGCGGGGACGTGGCTACACCTTC	CASIPRGRGYTF	TRBJ1-2	TRBV7-2	-	-
TGTGCCAGCAGTTTATTTAGCTTTCCCTACGAGCAGTACTTC	CASSLFSFPYEQYF	TRBJ2-7	TRBV28	-	-
TGTGCCAGTAGCGGCGGGGGGCCCTATAATTCACCCCTCCACTTT	CASSGGGPYNSPLHF	TRBJ1-6	TRBV19	-	-
TGTGCCAGCAGCCCCGGACAGGTTGTCGAAAAACTGTTTTTT	CASSPGQVVEKLFF	TRBJ1-4	TRBV7-9	TRBD1	-
TGCGCCAGCAGCTTTAGCTCCGGGGAGCTGTTTTTT	CASSFSSGELFF	TRBJ2-2	TRBV5-1	-	-
TGTGCCAGCAGTTTATCTGTGACAGGGCTAACTGAAGCTTTCTTT	CASSLSVTGLTEAFF	TRBJ1-1	TRBV27	TRBD1	-
TGTGCCATCAGTGAAAAGGGGCCCTACACCTTC	CAISEKGPYTF	TRBJ1-2	TRBV10-3	-	few
TGTGCCAGCAGCACAGGGGGCGGCTACACCTTC	CASSTGGGYTF	TRBJ1-2	TRBV9	TRBD1	-
TGTGCCAGCAGTTTCGGCGGGACAGAGTCTAACGGGCAGTACTTC	CASSFGGTESNGQYF	TRBJ2-7	TRBV27	-	-
TGTGCCAGCACCATGGGGGGCGGGGGGAGATCGGCAGATACGCAGTATTTT	CASTMGGGGRSADTQYF	TRBJ2-3	TRBV28	TRBD2	once
TGTGCCAGCAGCTTTGGAGGGTGGGCAGGACCTTTGGACGAGCAGTACTTC	CASSFGGWAGPLDEQYF	TRBJ2-7	TRBV7-2	-	few